This paragraph reports one T cell receptor (beta chain). TCRdb re-called the 5' RACE reads through MiXCR, storing one row per CDR3 protein. The top ten clones hold roughly 1.3% of a sample with 85,000 to 100,000 distinct CDR3 sequences, roughly 17% of them seen once. These data come from a study of early T cells in non-severe SARS-CoV-2 infection. V dropped 9 bases and J dropped 2; count of bases not matched to a gene: 10. Looked up from germline, CDR1 is SEHNR and CDR2 is FQNEAQ (reference sequence). This CDR3 is 15 amino acids long. The chain links TRBV7-9 to TRBJ2-1, with 7 positions matching TRBD2. The sequenced sample was whole blood. The sequence came from an adult who was a healthcare worker with PCR-confirmed SARS-CoV-2 infection or an uninfected control (not recorded which). The DNA of the CDR3 is TGTGCCAGTTCCTTGGGGAGCGGGACCTACAATGAGCAGTTCTTC. It yields the protein CASSLGSGTYNEQFF.